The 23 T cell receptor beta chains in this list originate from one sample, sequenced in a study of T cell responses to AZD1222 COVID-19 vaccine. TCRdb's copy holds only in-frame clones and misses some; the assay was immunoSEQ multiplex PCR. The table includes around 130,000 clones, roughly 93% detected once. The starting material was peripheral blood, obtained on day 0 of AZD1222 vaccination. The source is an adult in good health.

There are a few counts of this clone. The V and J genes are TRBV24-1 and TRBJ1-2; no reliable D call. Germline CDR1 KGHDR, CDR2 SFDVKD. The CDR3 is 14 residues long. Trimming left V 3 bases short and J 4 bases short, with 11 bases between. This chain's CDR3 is CATSDPVRGYGYTF. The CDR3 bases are TGTGCCACCAGTGATCCCGTGCGCGGCTATGGCTACACCTTC.

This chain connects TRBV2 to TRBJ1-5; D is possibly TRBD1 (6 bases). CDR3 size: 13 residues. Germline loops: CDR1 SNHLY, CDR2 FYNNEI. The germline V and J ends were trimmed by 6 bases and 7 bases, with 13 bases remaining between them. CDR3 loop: CASSPGAGQPQHF. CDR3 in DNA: TGTGCCAGCAGCCCGGGGGCAGGGCAGCCCCAGCATTTT.

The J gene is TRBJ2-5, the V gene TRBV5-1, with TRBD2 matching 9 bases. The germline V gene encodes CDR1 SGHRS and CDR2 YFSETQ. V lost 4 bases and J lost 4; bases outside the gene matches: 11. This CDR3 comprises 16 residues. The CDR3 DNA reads TGCGCCAGCAGCCCGCCTCACGCGGGGGGGACAGAGACCCAGTACTTC. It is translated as CASSPPHAGGTETQYF. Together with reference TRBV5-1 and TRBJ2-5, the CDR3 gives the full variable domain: KAGVTQTPRYLIKTRGQQVTLSCSPISGHRSVSWYQQTPGQGLQFLFEYFSETQRNKGNFPGRFSGRQFSNSRSEMNVSTLELGDSALYLCASSPPHAGGTETQYFGPGTRLLVL.

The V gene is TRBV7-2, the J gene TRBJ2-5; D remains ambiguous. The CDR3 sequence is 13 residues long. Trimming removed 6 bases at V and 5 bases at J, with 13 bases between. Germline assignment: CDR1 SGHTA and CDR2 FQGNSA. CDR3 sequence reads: CASRTSPRETQYF. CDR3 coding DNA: TGTGCCAGCAGGACTTCGCCTCGGGAGACCCAGTACTTC.

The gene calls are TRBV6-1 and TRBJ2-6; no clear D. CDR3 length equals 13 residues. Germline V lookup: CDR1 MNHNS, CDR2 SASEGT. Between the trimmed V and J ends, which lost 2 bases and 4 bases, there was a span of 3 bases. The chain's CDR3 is CASSESGANVLTF. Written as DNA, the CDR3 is TGTGCCAGCAGTGAATCCGGGGCCAACGTCCTGACTTTC.

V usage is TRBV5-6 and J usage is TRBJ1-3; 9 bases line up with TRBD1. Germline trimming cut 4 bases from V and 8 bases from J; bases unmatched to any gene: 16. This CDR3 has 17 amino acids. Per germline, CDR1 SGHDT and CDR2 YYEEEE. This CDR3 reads CASSPGVRDRAKDTIYF. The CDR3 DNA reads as TGTGCCAGCAGCCCCGGGGTCCGGGACAGGGCGAAGGACACCATATATTTT. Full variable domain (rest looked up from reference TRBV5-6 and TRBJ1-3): DAGVTQSPTHLIKTRGQQVTLRCSPKSGHDTVSWYQQALGQGPQFIFQYYEEEERQRGNFPDRFSGHQFPNYSSELNVNALLLGDSALYLCASSPGVRDRAKDTIYFGEGSWLTVV.

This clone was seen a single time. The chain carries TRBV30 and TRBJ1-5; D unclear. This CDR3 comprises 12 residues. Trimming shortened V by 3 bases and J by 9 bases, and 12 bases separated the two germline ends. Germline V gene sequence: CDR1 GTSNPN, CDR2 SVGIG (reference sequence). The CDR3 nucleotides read TGTGCCTGGAGGTCGGTGGTAGGGCCCCAGCATTTT. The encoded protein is CAWRSVVGPQHF.

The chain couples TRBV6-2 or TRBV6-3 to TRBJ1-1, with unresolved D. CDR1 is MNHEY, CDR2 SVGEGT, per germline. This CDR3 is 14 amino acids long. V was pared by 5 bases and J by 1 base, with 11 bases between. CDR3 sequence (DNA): TGTGCCAGCAGTCGTTTGGGATGGAACACTGAAGCTTTCTTT. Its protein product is CASSRLGWNTEAFF.

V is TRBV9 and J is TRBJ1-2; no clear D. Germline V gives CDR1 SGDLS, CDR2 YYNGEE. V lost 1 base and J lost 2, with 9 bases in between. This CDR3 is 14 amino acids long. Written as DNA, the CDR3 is TGTGCCAGCAGCGTAACTGACTGGAACTATGGCTACACCTTC. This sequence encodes CASSVTDWNYGYTF.

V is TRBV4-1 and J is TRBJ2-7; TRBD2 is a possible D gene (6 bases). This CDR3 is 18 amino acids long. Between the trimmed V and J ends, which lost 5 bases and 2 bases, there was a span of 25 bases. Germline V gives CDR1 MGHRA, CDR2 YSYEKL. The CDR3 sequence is CASSSFTQDAGTPYEQYF. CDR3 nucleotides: TGCGCCAGCAGCTCATTCACCCAAGATGCTGGGACTCCCTACGAGCAGTACTTC.

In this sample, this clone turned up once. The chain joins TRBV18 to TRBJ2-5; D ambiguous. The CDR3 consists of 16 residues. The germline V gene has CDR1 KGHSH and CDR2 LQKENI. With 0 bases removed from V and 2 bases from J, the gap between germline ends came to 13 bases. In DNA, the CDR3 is TGTGCCAGCTCACCACCGATGACGGTCCAGCAAGAGACCCAGTACTTC. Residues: CASSPPMTVQQETQYF. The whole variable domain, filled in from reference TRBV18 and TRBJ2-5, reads NAGVMQNPRHLVRRRGQEARLRCSPMKGHSHVYWYRQLPEEGLKFMVYLQKENIIDESGMPKERFSAEFPKEGPSILRIQQVVRGDSAAYFCASSPPMTVQQETQYFGPGTRLLVL.

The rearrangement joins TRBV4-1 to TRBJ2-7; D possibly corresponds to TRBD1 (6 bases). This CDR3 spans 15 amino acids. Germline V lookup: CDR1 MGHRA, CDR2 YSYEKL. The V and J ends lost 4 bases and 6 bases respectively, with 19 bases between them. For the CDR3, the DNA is TGCGCCAGCAGCCCAAAAACAGGGTTCTTAGGCGAGCAGTACTTC. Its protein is CASSPKTGFLGEQYF.

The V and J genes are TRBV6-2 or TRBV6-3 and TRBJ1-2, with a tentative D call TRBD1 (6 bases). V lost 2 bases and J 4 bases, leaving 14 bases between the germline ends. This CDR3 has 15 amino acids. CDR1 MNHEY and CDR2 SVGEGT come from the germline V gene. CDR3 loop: CASSYLAGAAYGYTF. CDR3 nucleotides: TGTGCCAGCAGTTACCTGGCAGGGGCGGCCTATGGCTACACCTTC.

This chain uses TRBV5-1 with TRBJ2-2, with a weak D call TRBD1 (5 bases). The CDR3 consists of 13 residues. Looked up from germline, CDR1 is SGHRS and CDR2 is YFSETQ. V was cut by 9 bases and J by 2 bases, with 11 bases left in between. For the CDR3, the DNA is TGCGCCATCTCGGACACTAACACCGGGGAGCTGTTTTTT. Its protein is CAISDTNTGELFF.

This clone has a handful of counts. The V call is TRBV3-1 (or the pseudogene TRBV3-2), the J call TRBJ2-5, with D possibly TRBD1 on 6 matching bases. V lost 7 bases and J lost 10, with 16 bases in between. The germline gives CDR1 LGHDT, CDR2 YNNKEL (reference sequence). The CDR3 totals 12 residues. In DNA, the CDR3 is TGTGCCAGCATCTCACTTGGGGGCGACCAGTACTTC. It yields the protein CASISLGGDQYF.

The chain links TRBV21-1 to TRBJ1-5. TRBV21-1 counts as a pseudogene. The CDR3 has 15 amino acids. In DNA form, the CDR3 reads TGTGCCAGCAGCAAATACCCTGCGGGCAATCAGCCCCAGCATTTT. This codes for CASSKYPAGNQPQHF.

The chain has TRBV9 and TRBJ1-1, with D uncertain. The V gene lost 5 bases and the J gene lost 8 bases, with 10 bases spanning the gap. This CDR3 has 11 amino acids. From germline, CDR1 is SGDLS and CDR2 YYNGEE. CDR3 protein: CASRPIREAFF. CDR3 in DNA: TGTGCCAGCAGACCAATTCGGGAAGCTTTCTTT.

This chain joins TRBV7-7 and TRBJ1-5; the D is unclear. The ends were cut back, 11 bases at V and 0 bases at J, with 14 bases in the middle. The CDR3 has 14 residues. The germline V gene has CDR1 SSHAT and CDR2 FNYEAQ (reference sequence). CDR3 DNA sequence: TGTGCCCATTGGTCGGGAGATAGCAATCAGCCCCAGCATTTT. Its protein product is CAHWSGDSNQPQHF.

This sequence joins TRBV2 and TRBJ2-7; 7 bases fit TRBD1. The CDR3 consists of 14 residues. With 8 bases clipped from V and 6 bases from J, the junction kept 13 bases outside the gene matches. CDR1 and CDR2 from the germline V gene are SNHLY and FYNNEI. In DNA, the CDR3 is TGTGCCAGCTCCGGACAGGATTCGGACAGCGAGCAGTACTTC. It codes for CASSGQDSDSEQYF.

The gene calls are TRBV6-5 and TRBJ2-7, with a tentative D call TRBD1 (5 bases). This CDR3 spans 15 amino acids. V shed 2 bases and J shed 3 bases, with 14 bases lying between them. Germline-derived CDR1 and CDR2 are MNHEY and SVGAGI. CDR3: CASSYTANRHYEQYF. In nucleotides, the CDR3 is TGTGCCAGCAGTTACACAGCAAACAGGCACTACGAGCAGTACTTC.

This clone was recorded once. CDR3 region: CASSPAAARGETQYF. The CDR3 nucleotides read TGTGCCAGCAGCCCGGCGGCCGCCCGAGGCGAGACCCAGTACTTC. The J gene is TRBJ2-5, the V gene TRBV5-4; D uncertain. Germline V gene sequence: CDR1 SGHNT, CDR2 YYREEE (reference sequence). CDR3 size: 15 residues. Trimming shortened V by 4 bases and J by 5 bases, and 18 bases separated the two germline ends.

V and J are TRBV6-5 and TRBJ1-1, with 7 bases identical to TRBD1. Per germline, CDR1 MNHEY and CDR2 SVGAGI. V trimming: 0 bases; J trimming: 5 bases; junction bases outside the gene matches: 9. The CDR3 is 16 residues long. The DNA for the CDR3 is TGTGCCAGCAGTTACTCGACTGTAGGGGGCAGGACTGAAGCTTTCTTT. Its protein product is CASSYSTVGGRTEAFF.

CDR3 residues: CASSDGTENYGYTF. CDR3 coding DNA: TGTGCCAGCAGCGATGGGACGGAAAACTATGGCTACACCTTC. The rearrangement joins TRBV9 to TRBJ1-2; perhaps TRBD1 as D (5 bases). CDR3 length: 14 residues. The V gene lost 3 bases and the J gene lost 2 bases, with 11 bases spanning the gap. Germline CDR1 reads SGDLS; CDR2 reads YYNGEE.